Listed here are 3 T cell receptor beta chains from one sample, sequenced in a study of T cells in Graves' hyperthyroidism and ophthalmopathy. What was amplified from RNA transcripts were TCR beta CDR3 regions. A first-round RT-PCR of the TCR CDR3 used the HTBI primer set. TCRdb fed the multiplex PCR reads into MiXCR, producing one record per CDR3 protein. Among about 350,000 distinct CDR3 sequences, about 15% were seen once, and the ten largest hold about 26%. Sequences were obtained from blood. Receptors originate from a woman aged 30 to 39 with Graves' hyperthyroidism.

J is TRBJ2-7 and V is TRBV24-1, with 7 bases fitting TRBD2. The CDR3 is 13 amino acids. J was trimmed by 1 base and V by 5 bases; bases with no gene match: 1. In germline, CDR1 is KGHDR, CDR2 SFDVKD. The CDR3 nucleotides are TGTGCCACCAGTGGGACTAGATCCTACGAGCAGTACTTC. Amino acid sequence: CATSGTRSYEQYF.

V gene TRBV3-1 combines with J gene TRBJ1-2; 8 nucleotides align to TRBD1. With 3 bases clipped from V and 2 bases from J, the junction kept 14 bases outside the gene matches. The CDR3 consists of 18 residues. Germline CDR1 LGHDT, CDR2 YNNKEL (reference sequence). The CDR3 DNA sequence: TGTGCCAGCAGCCATGAGGCAGGGGGCGGCCTCGGGAACTATGGCTACACCTTC. Residues: CASSHEAGGGLGNYGYTF.

The chain links TRBV7-2 to TRBJ2-1, with TRBD2 matching over 8 bases. The CDR3 totals 16 residues. V was pared by 1 base and J by 6 bases, with 8 bases of the junction left unmatched. The germline CDR1 and CDR2 sequences are SGHTA and FQGNSA. The chain's CDR3 is CASSLGDGGGTNEQFF. In DNA, the CDR3 is TGTGCCAGCAGCTTAGGGGACGGCGGGGGGACCAATGAGCAGTTCTTC.